This T cell receptor (beta chain) was found in a study of blood T cell repertoires in COVID-19. The CDR3 sequence is 16 residues long. Trimming took 2 bases from V and 0 from J; bases not matched to a gene: 4. Looked up from germline, CDR1 is MNHEY and CDR2 is SMNVEV (reference sequence). Living in 24 US areas, the participants were between 18 and 89 years of age. Two negative PCRs, clearance, or symptom resolution were required of recovered Cohort 3 donors. Original analysis: Reference gene primers were amplified, and this amplification served to estimate nucleated cell counts. Measured with immunoSEQ multiplex PCR; TCRdb has only the in-frame clones, and not every one. The DNA was the basis for D and trimming; V, J and clone size are from that table. The data show 110,000 to 150,000 clones, around four fifths seen once.

Sequenced: PBMCs or T cells enriched from blood (not recorded which). The chain combines TRBV27 with TRBJ1-2, with 9 positions matching TRBD1. The clonotype comes from a woman between 40 and 55 years old who had recovered from COVID-19. The CDR3 loop reads CASSLLGQGTNYGYTF. The CDR3 coding sequence is TGTGCCAGCAGTTTACTCGGACAGGGGACTAACTATGGCTACACCTTC.